This TCR beta chain was documented in a study of blood T cells in healthy people across ages. Per the germline V gene, CDR1 is KGHSH and CDR2 is LQKENI. The CDR3 covers 15 residues. J was trimmed by 9 bases and V by 4 bases; bases with no gene match: 8. A second PCR, run for about 7 to 12 cycles, used a sample-barcoded 5' primer plus a J-beta primer mix. CDR3-containing paired-end reads numbered at least 3 million in each sample. One entry per CDR3 protein, called by TCRdb with MiXCR from the 5' RACE reads. The table lists 600,000 to 850,000 distinct CDR3 sequences, just under 25% of them singletons. Each sample used at least 6.5 million PBMCs. The data also belong to a second study, concerning T cells of mothers and their children. That study reports: For each mother, over 8 million TCR beta CDR3 reads were obtained, and for each child, 2.5 million to 3 million.

The sequence was obtained from a boy aged 5-17 years in good health. The chain recombines TRBV18 with TRBJ2-4, with 11 bases lining up with TRBD1. The specimen was blood. CDR3 in DNA: TGTGCCAGCTCACGGACAGGGGGCTGGGACAGCATTCAGTACTTC. Translated, it gives CASSRTGGWDSIQYF. Full variable domain (remainder filled in from reference TRBV18 and TRBJ2-4): NAGVMQNPRHLVRRRGQEARLRCSPMKGHSHVYWYRQLPEEGLKFMVYLQKENIIDESGMPKERFSAEFPKEGPSILRIQQVVRGDSAAYFCASSRTGGWDSIQYFGAGTRLSVL.